What follows describes a single TCR beta chain. What it binds is unknown. Assay: immunoSEQ multiplex PCR; the TCRdb copy retains only in-frame clones and omits some. The sample has more than 200,000 clones, under 80% seen once; the top ten hold roughly 15%. Germline-derived CDR1 and CDR2 are MNHEY and SMNVEV (reference sequence). V was trimmed by 6 bases and J by 7 bases, leaving 19 bases between them. The CDR3 is 14 residues long. This sample was taken from a study of cytotoxic CD8 clonotypes in ibrutinib-treated CLL. Regarding the study as a whole: Sampling times, which were not matched between the groups, differed between sustained-remission patients and progressing patients. Shared public clonotypes were rare, and on treatment they either got smaller or stayed the same. Baseline levels of clonality went above those of age-matched healthy donors and moved with circulating CD8+ T-cell counts.

The genes are TRBV27 and TRBJ2-7, with D possibly being TRBD1 (5 bases). Sequencing was performed on PBMCs, taken after 24 months of ibrutinib treatment. The sequence derives from a human donor with chronic lymphocytic leukemia. CDR3 coding DNA: TGTGCCAGCAGGGGTCGGCAGGGATTAGGAGAGCAGTACTTC. This sequence encodes CASRGRQGLGEQYF.